This entry concerns a single TCR beta chain. The antigen is undetermined. Treatment here: oral pan-JAK inhibitor, 5-10 mg twice daily. The entry originates in a study of CD8+ T cells in alopecia areata. At the level of the study: It was oral tofacitinib, at 5 to 10 mg twice daily, that treated patients received.

General study results and limits: Sequencing of scalp samples also includes resident alphabeta T cells from normal skin. Scalp clonality and expanded CD8+ clones among the top 100 showed significant decreases with tofacitinib. Given one nonresponder, whether baseline CD8+ expansion relates to response remains uncertain.

V was trimmed by 3 bases and J by 0 bases, leaving 9 bases between them. The CDR3 sequence is 14 residues long. Germline CDR1 reads LNHDA; CDR2 reads SQIVND (reference sequence). RNA, once extracted, was reverse transcribed into cDNA for use as the sequencing template. Some clones are missing from TCRdb's copy, which holds only in-frame ones; the method was immunoSEQ multiplex PCR. This sample has roughly 150,000 clones; 45% to 65% occur once, and the top ten carry about 15%. The sample consisted of CD8+ T cells sorted from blood, taken at week 4, from a patient treated with tofacitinib. The gene calls are TRBV19 and TRBJ2-7; D unclear. This sequence was found in a human donor with alopecia areata. The CDR3 sequence: CASSIQVRSYEQYF. The CDR3 nucleotides read TGTGCCAGTAGTATTCAGGTCCGCTCCTACGAGCAGTACTTC.